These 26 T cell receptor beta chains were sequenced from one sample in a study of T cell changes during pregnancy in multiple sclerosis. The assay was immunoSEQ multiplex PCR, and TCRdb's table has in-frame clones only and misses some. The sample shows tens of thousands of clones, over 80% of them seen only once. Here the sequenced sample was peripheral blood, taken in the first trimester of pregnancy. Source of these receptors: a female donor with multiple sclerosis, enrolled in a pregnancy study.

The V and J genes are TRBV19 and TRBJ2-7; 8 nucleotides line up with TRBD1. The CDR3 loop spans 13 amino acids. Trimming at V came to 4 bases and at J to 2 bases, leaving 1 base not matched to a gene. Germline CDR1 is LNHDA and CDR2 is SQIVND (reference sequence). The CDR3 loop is CASSKGQAYEQYF. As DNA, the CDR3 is TGTGCCAGTAGTAAGGGACAGGCCTACGAGCAGTACTTC.

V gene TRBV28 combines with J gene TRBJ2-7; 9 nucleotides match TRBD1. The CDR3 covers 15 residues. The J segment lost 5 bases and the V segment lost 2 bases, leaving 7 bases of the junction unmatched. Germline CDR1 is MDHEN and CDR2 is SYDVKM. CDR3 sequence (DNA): TGTGCCAGCAGTTTAACAGGGGGCGGTCTCGACGAGCAGTACTTC. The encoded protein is CASSLTGGGLDEQYF. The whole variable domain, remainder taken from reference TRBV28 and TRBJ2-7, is DVKVTQSSRYLVKRTGEKVFLECVQDMDHENMFWYRQDPGLGLRLIYFSYDVKMKEKGDIPEGYSVSREKKERFSLILESASTNQTSMYLCASSLTGGGLDEQYFGPGTRLTVT.

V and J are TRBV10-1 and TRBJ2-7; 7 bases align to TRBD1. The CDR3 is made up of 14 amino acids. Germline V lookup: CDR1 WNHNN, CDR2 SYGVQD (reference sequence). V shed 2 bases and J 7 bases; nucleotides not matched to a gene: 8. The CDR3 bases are TGCGCCAGCAGTGAGCCTGGGACAGCCGGTGAGCAGTACTTC. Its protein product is CASSEPGTAGEQYF.

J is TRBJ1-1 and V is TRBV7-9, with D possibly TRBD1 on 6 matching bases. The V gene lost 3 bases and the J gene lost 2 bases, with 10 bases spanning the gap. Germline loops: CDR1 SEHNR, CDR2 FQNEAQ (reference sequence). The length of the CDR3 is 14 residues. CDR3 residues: CASSLGGPNTEAFF. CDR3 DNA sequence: TGTGCCAGCAGCTTGGGGGGGCCCAACACTGAAGCTTTCTTT.

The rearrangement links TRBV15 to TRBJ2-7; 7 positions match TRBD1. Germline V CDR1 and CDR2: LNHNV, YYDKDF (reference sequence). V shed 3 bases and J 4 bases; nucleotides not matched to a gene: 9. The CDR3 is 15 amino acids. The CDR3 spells CATSSGSGGRYEQYF. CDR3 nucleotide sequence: TGTGCCACCAGCAGCGGGTCAGGGGGTCGGTACGAGCAGTACTTC. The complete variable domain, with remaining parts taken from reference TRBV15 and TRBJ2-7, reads DAMVIQNPRYQVTQFGKPVTLSCSQTLNHNVMYWYQQKSSQAPKLLFHYYDKDFNNEADTPDNFQSRRPNTSFCFLDIRSPGLGDTAMYLCATSSGSGGRYEQYFGPGTRLTVT.

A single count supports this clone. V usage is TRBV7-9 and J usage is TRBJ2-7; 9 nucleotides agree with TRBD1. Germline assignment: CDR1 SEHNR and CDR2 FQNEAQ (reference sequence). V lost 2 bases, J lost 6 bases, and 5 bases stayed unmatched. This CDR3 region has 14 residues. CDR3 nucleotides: TGTGCCAGCAGCTTACCCGGGACAGGGATCGAGCAGTACTTC. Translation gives CASSLPGTGIEQYF.

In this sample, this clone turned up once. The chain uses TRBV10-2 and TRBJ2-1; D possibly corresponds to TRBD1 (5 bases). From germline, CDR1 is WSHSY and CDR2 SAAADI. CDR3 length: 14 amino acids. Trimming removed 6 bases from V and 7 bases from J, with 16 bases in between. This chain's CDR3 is CASRRGRSSNEQFF. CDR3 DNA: TGCGCCAGCAGAAGGGGTAGATCTTCAAATGAGCAGTTCTTC.

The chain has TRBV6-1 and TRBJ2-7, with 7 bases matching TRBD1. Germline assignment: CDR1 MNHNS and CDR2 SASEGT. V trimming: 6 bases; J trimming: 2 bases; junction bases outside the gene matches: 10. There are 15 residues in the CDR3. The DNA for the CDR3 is TGTGCCAGCAGGGACCACAGGGGATCCACCTACGAGCAGTACTTC. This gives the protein CASRDHRGSTYEQYF.

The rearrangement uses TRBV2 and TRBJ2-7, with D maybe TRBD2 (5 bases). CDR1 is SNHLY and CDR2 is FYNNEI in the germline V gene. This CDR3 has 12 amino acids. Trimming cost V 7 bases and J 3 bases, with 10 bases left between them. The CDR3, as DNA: TGTGCCAGCACCCTAGGACTCTACGAGCAGTACTTC. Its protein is CASTLGLYEQYF.

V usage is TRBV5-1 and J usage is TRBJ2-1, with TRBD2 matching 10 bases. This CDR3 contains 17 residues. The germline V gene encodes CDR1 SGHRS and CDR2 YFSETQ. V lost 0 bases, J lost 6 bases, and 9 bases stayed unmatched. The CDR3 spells CASSLADGTSVFNEQFF. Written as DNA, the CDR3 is TGCGCCAGCAGCTTGGCCGATGGGACTAGCGTGTTCAATGAGCAGTTCTTC.

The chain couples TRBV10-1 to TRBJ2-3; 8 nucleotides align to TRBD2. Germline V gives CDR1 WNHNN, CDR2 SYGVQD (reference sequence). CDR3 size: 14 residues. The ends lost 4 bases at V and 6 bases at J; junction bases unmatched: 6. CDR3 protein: CASSAREGLDTQYF. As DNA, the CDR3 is TGCGCCAGCAGTGCTCGGGAGGGCCTGGATACGCAGTATTTT.

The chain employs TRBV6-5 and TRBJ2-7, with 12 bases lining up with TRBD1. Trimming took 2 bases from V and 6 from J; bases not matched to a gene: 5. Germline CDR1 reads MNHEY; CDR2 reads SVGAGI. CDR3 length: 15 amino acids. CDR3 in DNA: TGTGCCAGCAGTTACACCGGGACAGGGGGCTCCGAGCAGTACTTC. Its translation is CASSYTGTGGSEQYF.

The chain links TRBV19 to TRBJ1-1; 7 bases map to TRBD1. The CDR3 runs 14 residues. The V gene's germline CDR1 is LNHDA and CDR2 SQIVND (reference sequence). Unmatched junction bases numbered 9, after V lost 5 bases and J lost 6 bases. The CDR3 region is CASSLNRQGPEAFF. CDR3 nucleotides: TGTGCCAGTAGTCTGAATCGACAGGGTCCTGAAGCTTTCTTT.

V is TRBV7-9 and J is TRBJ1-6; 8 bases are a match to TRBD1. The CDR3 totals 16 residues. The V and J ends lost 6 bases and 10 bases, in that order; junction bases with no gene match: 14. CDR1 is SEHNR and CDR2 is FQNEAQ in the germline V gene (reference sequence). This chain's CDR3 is CASSLSTPDRGSPLHF. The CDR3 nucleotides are TGTGCCAGCAGTCTCAGCACCCCAGACAGGGGATCACCCCTCCACTTT.

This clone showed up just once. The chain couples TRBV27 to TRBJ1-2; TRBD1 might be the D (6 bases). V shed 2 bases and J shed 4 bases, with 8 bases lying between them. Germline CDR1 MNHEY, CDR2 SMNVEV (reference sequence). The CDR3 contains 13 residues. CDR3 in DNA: TGTGCCAGCAGTTTAAGGGGGAGCTATGGCTACACCTTC. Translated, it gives CASSLRGSYGYTF.

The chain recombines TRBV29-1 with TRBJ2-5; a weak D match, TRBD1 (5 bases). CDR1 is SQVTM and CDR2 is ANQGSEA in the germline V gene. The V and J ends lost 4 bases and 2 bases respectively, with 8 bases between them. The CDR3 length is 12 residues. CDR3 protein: CSVGQGQETQYF. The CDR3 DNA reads TGCAGCGTTGGGCAGGGACAAGAGACCCAGTACTTC.

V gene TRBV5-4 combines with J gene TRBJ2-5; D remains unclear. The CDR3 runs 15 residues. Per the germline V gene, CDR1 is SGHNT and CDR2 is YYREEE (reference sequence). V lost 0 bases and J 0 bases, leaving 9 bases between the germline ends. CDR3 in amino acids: CASSLGALYQETQYF. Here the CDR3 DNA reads TGTGCCAGCAGCTTGGGAGCCCTGTACCAAGAGACCCAGTACTTC.

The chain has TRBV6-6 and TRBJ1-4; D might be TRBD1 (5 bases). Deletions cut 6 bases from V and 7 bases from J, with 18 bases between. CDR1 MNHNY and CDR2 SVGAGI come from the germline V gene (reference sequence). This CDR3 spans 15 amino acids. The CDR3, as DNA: TGTGCCAGCAGCTCCCCCCGGGGGGGTAGTGAAAAACTGTTTTTT. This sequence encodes CASSSPRGGSEKLFF.

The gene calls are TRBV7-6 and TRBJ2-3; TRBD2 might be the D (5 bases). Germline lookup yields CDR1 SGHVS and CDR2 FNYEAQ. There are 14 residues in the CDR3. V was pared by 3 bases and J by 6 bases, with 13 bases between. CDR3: CASSFSARRDTQYF. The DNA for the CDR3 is TGTGCCAGCAGCTTTAGCGCGCGTAGGGATACGCAGTATTTT.

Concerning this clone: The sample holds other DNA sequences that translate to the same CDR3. The CDR3 coding sequence is TGTGCCAGCAGCCCGAGCGGTTACGAGCAGTACTTC. This gives the protein CASSPSGYEQYF. The V gene is TRBV7-9, the J gene TRBJ2-7; D is perhaps TRBD2 (5 bases). This CDR3 comprises 12 residues. The V gene lost 5 bases and the J gene lost 4 bases, with 9 bases spanning the gap. Germline V gene sequence: CDR1 SEHNR, CDR2 FQNEAQ (reference sequence). Full variable domain (rest looked up from reference TRBV7-9 and TRBJ2-7): DTGVSQNPRHKITKRGQNVTFRCDPISEHNRLYWYRQTLGQGPEFLTYFQNEAQLEKSRLLSDRFSAERPKGSFSTLEIQRTEQGDSAMYLCASSPSGYEQYFGPGTRLTVT.

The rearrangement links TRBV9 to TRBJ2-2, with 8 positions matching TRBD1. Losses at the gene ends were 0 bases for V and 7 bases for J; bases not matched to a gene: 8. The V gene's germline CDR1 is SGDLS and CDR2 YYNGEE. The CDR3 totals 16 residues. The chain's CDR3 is CASSVVPTGAVGELFF. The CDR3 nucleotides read TGTGCCAGCAGCGTAGTCCCGACAGGGGCCGTCGGGGAGCTGTTTTTT.

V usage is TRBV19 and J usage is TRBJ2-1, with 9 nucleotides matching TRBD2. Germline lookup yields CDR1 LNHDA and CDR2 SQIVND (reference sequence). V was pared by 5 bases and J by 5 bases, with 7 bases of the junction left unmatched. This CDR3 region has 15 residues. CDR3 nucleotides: TGTGCCAGTAGTGCCGGACTAGCGAGGCACAATGAGCAGTTCTTC. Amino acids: CASSAGLARHNEQFF.

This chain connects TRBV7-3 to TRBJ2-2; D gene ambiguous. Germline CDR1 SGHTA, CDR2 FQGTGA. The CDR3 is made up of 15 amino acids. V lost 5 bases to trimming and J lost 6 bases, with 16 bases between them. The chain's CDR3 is CASSALKVRAGELFF. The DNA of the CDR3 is TGTGCCAGCAGCGCCTTAAAGGTTCGGGCCGGGGAGCTGTTTTTT.

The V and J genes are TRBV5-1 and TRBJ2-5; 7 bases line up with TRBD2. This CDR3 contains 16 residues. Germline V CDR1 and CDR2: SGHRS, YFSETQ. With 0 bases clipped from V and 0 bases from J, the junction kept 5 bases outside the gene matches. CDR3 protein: CASSLAGGGYQETQYF. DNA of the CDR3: TGCGCCAGCAGCTTGGCTGGGGGGGGATACCAAGAGACCCAGTACTTC. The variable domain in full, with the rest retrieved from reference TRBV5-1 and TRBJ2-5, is KAGVTQTPRYLIKTRGQQVTLSCSPISGHRSVSWYQQTPGQGLQFLFEYFSETQRNKGNFPGRFSGRQFSNSRSEMNVSTLELGDSALYLCASSLAGGGYQETQYFGPGTRLLVL.

CDR3 region: CASSAPDKPVYTF. DNA of the CDR3: TGTGCCAGTAGTGCCCCGGACAAGCCGGTATACACCTTC. This rearrangement joins TRBV19 to TRBJ1-2, with D tentatively TRBD1 (5 bases). CDR3 size: 13 residues. The germline V gene encodes CDR1 LNHDA and CDR2 SQIVND (reference sequence). The V and J ends lost 5 bases and 11 bases respectively, with 18 bases between them.

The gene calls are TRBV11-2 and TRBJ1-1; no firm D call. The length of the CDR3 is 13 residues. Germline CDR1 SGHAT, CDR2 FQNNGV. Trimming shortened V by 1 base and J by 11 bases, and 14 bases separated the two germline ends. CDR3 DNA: TGTGCCAGCAGCTTAGTAGCCGGGATCGAGGCTTTCTTT. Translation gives CASSLVAGIEAFF.